These 4 T cell receptor beta chains were sequenced from one sample in a study of CD8+ T cells in alopecia areata. Sequencing relied on a cDNA template that was reverse transcribed from extracted RNA. Clones were read by immunoSEQ multiplex PCR, and TCRdb kept only the in-frame ones, dropping some. The data contain 130,000 or so clones, almost 50% of them seen just once; the ten biggest clones take up 18%. The specimen was CD8+ T cells sorted from blood, collected at week 0. Source of these receptors: a human donor with alopecia areata.

This clone came up a few times. The chain combines TRBV27 with TRBJ2-5; no clear D. This CDR3 spans 14 amino acids. CDR1 MNHEY and CDR2 SMNVEV come from the germline V gene (reference sequence). V shed 5 bases and J shed 6 bases, with 16 bases lying between them. For the CDR3, the DNA is TGTGCCAGCAGTCCTCACACAGACGTGAAGACCCAGTACTTC. Translating gives CASSPHTDVKTQYF.

This clone appeared a few times. V and J are TRBV7-4 and TRBJ2-5, with D uncertain. The ends were cut back, 3 bases at V and 5 bases at J, with 10 bases in the middle. This CDR3 comprises 13 residues. Per the germline V gene, CDR1 is SGHVT and CDR2 is SQSDAQ. CDR3 nucleotide sequence: TGTGCCAGCAGCTTGCGGCAGACGGAGACCCAGTACTTC. Its translation is CASSLRQTETQYF.

The genes are TRBV7-8 and TRBJ2-1, with unresolved D. The germline V gene has CDR1 SGHVS and CDR2 FQNEAQ. Trimming shortened V by 5 bases and J by 9 bases, and 8 bases separated the two germline ends. There are 11 residues in the CDR3. Here the CDR3 reads CASSLDSEQFF. The CDR3 DNA sequence: TGTGCCAGCAGCCTAGACTCTGAGCAGTTCTTC. The whole variable domain, filled in from reference TRBV7-8 and TRBJ2-1, reads GAGVSQSPRYKVAKRGQDVALRCDPISGHVSLFWYQQALGQGPEFLTYFQNEAQLDKSGLPSDRFFAERPEGSVSTLKIQRTQQEDSAVYLCASSLDSEQFFGPGTRLTVL.

This clone turned up a few times. The genes are TRBV18 and TRBJ2-2; 7 bases are shared with TRBD1. Germline V gene sequence: CDR1 KGHSH, CDR2 LQKENI. The junction had 4 bases not matched to a gene; V was cut back by 0 bases and J by 3 bases. The CDR3 covers 16 residues. Written as DNA, the CDR3 is TGTGCCAGCTCACCACCTGGACAGGAGGACACCGGGGAGCTGTTTTTT. This codes for CASSPPGQEDTGELFF.